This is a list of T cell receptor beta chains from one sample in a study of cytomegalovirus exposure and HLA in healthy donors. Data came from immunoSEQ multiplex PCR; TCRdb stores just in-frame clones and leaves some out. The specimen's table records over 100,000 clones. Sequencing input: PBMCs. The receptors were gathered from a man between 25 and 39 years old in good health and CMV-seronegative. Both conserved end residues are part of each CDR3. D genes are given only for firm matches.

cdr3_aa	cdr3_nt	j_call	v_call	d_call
CASSLGDRGYEKLFF	TGCGCCAGCAGCTTGGGAGACAGGGGCTATGAAAAACTGTTTTTT	TRBJ1-4	TRBV5-1	TRBD1
CASSLGASGPNTGELFF	TGTGCCAGCAGCTTAGGGGCTAGCGGGCCGAACACCGGGGAGCTGTTTTTT	TRBJ2-2	TRBV7-7	TRBD2
CASSFPAAGGLTNTDTQYF	TGTGCCAGCAGCTTCCCGGCGGCGGGGGGGCTGACCAACACAGATACGCAGTATTTT	TRBJ2-3	TRBV7-8	TRBD2
CASSIGNQPQHF	TGTGCCAGTAGTATCGGGAATCAGCCCCAGCATTTT	TRBJ1-5	TRBV19	.
CASSFMWNTEAFF	TGTGCCAGCAGCTTCATGTGGAACACTGAAGCTTTCTTT	TRBJ1-1	TRBV7-2	.
CASSLSRQNEQYF	TGTGCCAGCAGTTTATCGCGGCAAAACGAGCAGTACTTC	TRBJ2-7	TRBV27	.
CASKAEGGGYGYTF	TGTGCCAGCAAAGCCGAGGGCGGGGGCTATGGCTACACCTTC	TRBJ1-2	TRBV28	.
CASSLAGATYNEQFF	TGTGCCAGCAGTTTAGCGGGGGCCACATACAATGAGCAGTTCTTC	TRBJ2-1	TRBV9	TRBD2
CASSQDPGAYNEQFF	TGCGCCAGCAGCCAAGATCCGGGGGCCTACAATGAGCAGTTCTTC	TRBJ2-1	TRBV4-3	.
CASSPDRVQETQYF	TGTGCCAGCTCGCCAGACCGGGTCCAAGAGACCCAGTACTTC	TRBJ2-5	TRBV18	.
CASGQTAAAFF	TGTGCCAGCGGACAGACCGCGGCAGCTTTCTTT	TRBJ1-1	TRBV6-5	.
CASSLGPRETQYF	TGTGCCAGCAGCTTGGGGCCCCGAGAGACCCAGTACTTC	TRBJ2-5	TRBV5-5	.
CASSLDGTQYF	TGTGCCAGCAGCTTAGACGGGACCCAGTACTTC	TRBJ2-5	TRBV11-3	.
CASRQAGGPDEQYF	TGTGCCAGCAGGCAAGCGGGGGGGCCGGACGAGCAGTACTTC	TRBJ2-7	TRBV6-6	TRBD2
CASGQRNEKLFF	TGTGCCAGTGGACAGCGGAATGAAAAACTGTTTTTT	TRBJ1-4	TRBV27	.
CASSFQGGSSSGYTF	TGTGCCAGCAGCTTTCAGGGAGGTAGTTCGTCCGGCTACACCTTC	TRBJ1-2	TRBV5-5	.
CASSLLGTGGSGANVLTF	TGTGCCAGCAGCCTACTTGGGACAGGGGGCTCTGGGGCCAACGTCCTGACTTTC	TRBJ2-6	TRBV5-6	TRBD1
CASRGSSTGELFF	TGTGCCAGTAGGGGGTCCAGCACCGGGGAGCTGTTTTTT	TRBJ2-2	TRBV6-5	.
CASSSSQGRRGAFYEQYF	TGTGCCAGCTCGTCCTCACAGGGAAGGCGGGGGGCCTTCTACGAGCAGTACTTC	TRBJ2-7	TRBV18	TRBD2
CASTGTGNGQPQHF	TGTGCCAGCACCGGGACAGGGAACGGTCAGCCCCAGCATTTT	TRBJ1-5	TRBV2	TRBD1
CASSGGGRGSYNEQFF	TGTGCCAGCAGTGGGGGAGGGAGGGGGTCCTACAATGAGCAGTTCTTC	TRBJ2-1	TRBV6-1	.
CASSNPTGREQYF	TGTGCCAGCAGTAACCCGACAGGGCGCGAGCAGTACTTC	TRBJ2-7	TRBV12-1	.
CASSFFDSQETQYF	TGCGCCAGCAGCTTCTTCGACAGCCAAGAGACCCAGTACTTC	TRBJ2-5	TRBV5-1	.
CASSLGSSGGTDTQYF	TGTGCCAGCAGCTTAGGGTCTAGCGGGGGGACAGATACGCAGTATTTT	TRBJ2-3	TRBV7-2	TRBD2
CATSTGKSQPQHF	TGTGCCACCAGCACCGGTAAAAGTCAGCCCCAGCATTTT	TRBJ1-5	TRBV15	.
CASSQVSQREAFF	TGTGCCAGCAGCCAAGTCTCCCAGCGTGAAGCTTTCTTT	TRBJ1-1	TRBV4-2	.
CASSQRQGAWNTGELFF	TGTGCCAGCAGCCAACGTCAGGGGGCCTGGAACACCGGGGAGCTGTTTTTT	TRBJ2-2	TRBV14	TRBD1
CASMGRDRGKGGYTF	TGTGCCAGTATGGGTAGGGACAGGGGAAAAGGCGGCTACACCTTC	TRBJ1-2	TRBV19	TRBD1
CASSFPRAGATNTGELFF	TGTGCCAGCAGCTTCCCTCGAGCGGGGGCAACGAACACCGGGGAGCTGTTTTTT	TRBJ2-2	TRBV7-3	TRBD2
CASKGTGAAWEQYF	TGCGCCAGCAAGGGGACAGGAGCTGCGTGGGAGCAGTACTTC	TRBJ2-7	TRBV5-1	TRBD1
CASSPQIGGAWGGFF	TGTGCCAGCAGCCCTCAAATCGGGGGGGCGTGGGGTGGGTTCTTC	TRBJ2-1	TRBV7-2	TRBD2
CASRVPAGSNQPQHF	TGTGCCAGCAGGGTCCCGGCAGGGTCCAATCAGCCCCAGCATTTT	TRBJ1-5	TRBV28	.
CASSPRQGAKTGELFF	TGTGCCAGCTCACCGCGACAGGGGGCCAAAACCGGGGAGCTGTTTTTT	TRBJ2-2	TRBV18	TRBD1
CASRGQGGRGSAGELFF	TGTGCCAGTAGGGGACAGGGAGGGCGAGGCAGCGCCGGGGAGCTGTTTTTT	TRBJ2-2	TRBV19	TRBD1
CASSSPRGASGGANVLTF	TGTGCCAGCAGCTCGCCCCGGGGGGCCTCTGGCGGGGCCAACGTCCTGACTTTC	TRBJ2-6	TRBV7-6	.
CASSLGQNAEKLFF	TGCGCCAGCAGCTTGGGACAGAACGCGGAAAAACTGTTTTTT	TRBJ1-4	TRBV5-1	.
CAISESDRENSPLHF	TGTGCCATCAGTGAGTCTGACAGAGAGAATTCACCCCTCCACTTT	TRBJ1-6	TRBV10-3	.
CASSLEASRFEQYF	TGTGCCAGCAGCTTAGAAGCAAGCCGGTTCGAGCAGTACTTC	TRBJ2-7	TRBV13	.
CASSSFGWGARSPLHF	TGTGCCAGCAGCTCCTTTGGATGGGGCGCGCGATCACCCCTCCACTTT	TRBJ1-6	TRBV5-5	.
CATSGTGGWTGELFF	TGTGCCACCAGCGGGACAGGGGGATGGACCGGGGAGCTGTTTTTT	TRBJ2-2	TRBV15	TRBD1
CASSFTGSNTEAFF	TGTGCCAGCAGCTTTACAGGCTCGAACACTGAAGCTTTCTTT	TRBJ1-1	TRBV7-2	.
CASSFVAATYEQYF	TGCGCCAGCAGCTTCGTAGCGGCAACCTACGAGCAGTACTTC	TRBJ2-7	TRBV5-1	.